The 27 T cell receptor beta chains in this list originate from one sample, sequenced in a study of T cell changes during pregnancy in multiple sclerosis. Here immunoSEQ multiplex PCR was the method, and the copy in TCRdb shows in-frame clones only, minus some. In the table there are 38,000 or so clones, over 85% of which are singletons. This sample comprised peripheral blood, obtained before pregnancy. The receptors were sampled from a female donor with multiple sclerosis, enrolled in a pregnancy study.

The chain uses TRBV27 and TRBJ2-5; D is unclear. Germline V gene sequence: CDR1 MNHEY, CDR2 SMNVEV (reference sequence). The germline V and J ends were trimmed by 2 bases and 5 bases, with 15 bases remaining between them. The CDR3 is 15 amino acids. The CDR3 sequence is CASSLVGGRRETQYF. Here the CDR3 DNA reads TGTGCCAGCAGTTTAGTCGGCGGCCGCCGGGAGACCCAGTACTTC.

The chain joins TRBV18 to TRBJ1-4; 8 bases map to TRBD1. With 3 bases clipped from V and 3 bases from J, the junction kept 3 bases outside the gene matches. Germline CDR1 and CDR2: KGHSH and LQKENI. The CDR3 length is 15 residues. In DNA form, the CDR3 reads TGTGCCAGCTCACCCGGACAGGGCTCTAATGAAAAACTGTTTTTT. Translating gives CASSPGQGSNEKLFF.

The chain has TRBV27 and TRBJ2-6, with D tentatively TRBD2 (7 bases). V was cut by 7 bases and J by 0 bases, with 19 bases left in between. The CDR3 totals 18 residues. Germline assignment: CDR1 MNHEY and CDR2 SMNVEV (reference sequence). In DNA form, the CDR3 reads TGTGCCAGCAATCCTGGAGGGGGGGCCGGCTCTGGGGCCAACGTCCTGACTTTC. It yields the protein CASNPGGGAGSGANVLTF.

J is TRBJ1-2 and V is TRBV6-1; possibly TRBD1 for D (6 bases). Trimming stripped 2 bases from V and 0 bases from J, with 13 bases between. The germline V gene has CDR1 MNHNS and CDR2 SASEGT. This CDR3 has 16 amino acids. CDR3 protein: CASSEITGLSNYGYTF. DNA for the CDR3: TGTGCCAGCAGTGAAATTACAGGGCTGTCTAACTATGGCTACACCTTC.

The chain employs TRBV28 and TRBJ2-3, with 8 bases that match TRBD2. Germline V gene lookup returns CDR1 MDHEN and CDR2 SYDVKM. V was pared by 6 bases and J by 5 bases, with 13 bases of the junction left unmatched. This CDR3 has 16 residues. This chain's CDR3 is CASSFQLREEVDTQYF. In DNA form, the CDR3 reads TGTGCCAGCAGCTTTCAATTGCGGGAGGAGGTAGATACGCAGTATTTT.

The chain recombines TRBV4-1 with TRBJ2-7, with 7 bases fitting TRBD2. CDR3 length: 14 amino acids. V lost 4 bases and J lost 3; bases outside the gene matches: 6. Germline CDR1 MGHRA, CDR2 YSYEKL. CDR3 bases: TGCGCCAGCAGCCTAGTTAGGACTAGCTACGAGCAGTACTTC. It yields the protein CASSLVRTSYEQYF.

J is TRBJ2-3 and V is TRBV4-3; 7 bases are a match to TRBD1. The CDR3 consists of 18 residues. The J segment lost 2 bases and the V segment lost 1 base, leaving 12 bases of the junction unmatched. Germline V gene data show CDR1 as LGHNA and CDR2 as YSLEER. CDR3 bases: TGCGCCAGCAGCCAAGCTGCTAAAGGGACAGAAATCACAGATACGCAGTATTTT. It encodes CASSQAAKGTEITDTQYF.

CDR3 region: CASSDGTAKGGYTF. CDR3 nucleotides: TGCGCCAGCAGTGACGGGACAGCCAAGGGAGGCTACACCTTC. The chain links TRBV10-1 to TRBJ1-2; 7 nucleotides match TRBD1. The junction had 9 bases not matched to a gene; V was cut back by 3 bases and J by 8 bases. The CDR3 is 14 amino acids. Germline V CDR1 and CDR2: WNHNN, SYGVQD (reference sequence).

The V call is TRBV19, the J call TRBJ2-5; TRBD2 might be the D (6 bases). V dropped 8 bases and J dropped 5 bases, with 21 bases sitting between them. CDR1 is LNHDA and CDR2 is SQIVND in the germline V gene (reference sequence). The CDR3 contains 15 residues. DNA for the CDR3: TGTGCCAGTCGCCGGGACTTAAGGGCGGGCGAGACCCAGTACTTC. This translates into CASRRDLRAGETQYF.

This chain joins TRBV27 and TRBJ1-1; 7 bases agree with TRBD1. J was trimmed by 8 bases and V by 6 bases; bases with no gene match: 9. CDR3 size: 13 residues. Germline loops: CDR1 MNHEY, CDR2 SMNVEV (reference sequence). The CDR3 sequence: CASSGDSSREAFF. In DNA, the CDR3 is TGTGCCAGCAGCGGGGACAGCTCTAGAGAAGCTTTCTTT.

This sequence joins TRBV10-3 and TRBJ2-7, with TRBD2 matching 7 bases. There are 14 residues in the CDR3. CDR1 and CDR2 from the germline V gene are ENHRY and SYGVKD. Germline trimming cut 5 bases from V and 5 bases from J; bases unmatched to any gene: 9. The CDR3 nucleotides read TGTGCCATCAGTCTTTCCGGGACTACCAACGAGCAGTACTTC. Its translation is CAISLSGTTNEQYF.

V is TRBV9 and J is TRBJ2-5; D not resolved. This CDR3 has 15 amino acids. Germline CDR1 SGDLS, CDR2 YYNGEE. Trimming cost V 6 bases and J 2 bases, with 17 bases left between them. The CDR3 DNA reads TGTGCCAGCAACCCTACCGGTGTCCGACAAGAGACCCAGTACTTC. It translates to CASNPTGVRQETQYF.

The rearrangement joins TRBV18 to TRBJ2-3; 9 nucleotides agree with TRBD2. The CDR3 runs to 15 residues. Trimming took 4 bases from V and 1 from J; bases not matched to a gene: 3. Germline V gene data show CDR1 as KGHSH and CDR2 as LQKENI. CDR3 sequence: CASSRQREGTDTQYF. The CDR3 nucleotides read TGTGCCAGCTCACGGCAGCGGGAGGGCACAGATACGCAGTATTTT.

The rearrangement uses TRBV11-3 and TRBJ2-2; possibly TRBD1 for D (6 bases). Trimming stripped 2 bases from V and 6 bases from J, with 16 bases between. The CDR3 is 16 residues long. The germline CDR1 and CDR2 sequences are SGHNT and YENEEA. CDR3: CASSLYAGVASGELFF. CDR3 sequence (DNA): TGTGCCAGCAGCTTATACGCAGGGGTGGCCTCCGGGGAGCTGTTTTTT.

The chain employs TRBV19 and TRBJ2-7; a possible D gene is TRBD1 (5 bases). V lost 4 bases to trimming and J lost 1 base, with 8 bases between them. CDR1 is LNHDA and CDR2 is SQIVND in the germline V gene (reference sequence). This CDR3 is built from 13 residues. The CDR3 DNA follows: TGTGCCAGTAGTAACGACAGATCCTACGAGCAGTACTTC. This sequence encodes CASSNDRSYEQYF.

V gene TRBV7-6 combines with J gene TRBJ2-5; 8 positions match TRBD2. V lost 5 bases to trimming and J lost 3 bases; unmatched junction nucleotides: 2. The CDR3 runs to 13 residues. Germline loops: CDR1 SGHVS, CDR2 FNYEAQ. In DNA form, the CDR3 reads TGTGCCAGCAGCACAGCGGGAGAAGAGACCCAGTACTTC. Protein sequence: CASSTAGEETQYF.

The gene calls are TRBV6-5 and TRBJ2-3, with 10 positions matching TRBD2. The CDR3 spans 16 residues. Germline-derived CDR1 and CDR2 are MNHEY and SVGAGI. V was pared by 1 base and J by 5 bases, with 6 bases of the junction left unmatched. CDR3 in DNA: TGTGCCAGCAGTTACTTAAGCGGGAGGGCCCGAGATACGCAGTATTTT. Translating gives CASSYLSGRARDTQYF.

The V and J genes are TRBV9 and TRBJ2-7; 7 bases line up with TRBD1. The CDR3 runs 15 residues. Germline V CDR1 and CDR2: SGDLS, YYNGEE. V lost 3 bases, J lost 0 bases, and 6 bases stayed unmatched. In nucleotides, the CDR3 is TGTGCCAGCAGCGCCTCAGGGGGAAGCTCCTACGAGCAGTACTTC. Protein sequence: CASSASGGSSYEQYF.

CDR3 nucleotides: TGTGCCAGCAGCTTAGGGAATAGCGGGGGGACCTACGAGCAGTACTTC. This sequence encodes CASSLGNSGGTYEQYF. The V gene is TRBV11-1, the J gene TRBJ2-7; 10 bases map to TRBD2. Unmatched junction bases numbered 5, after V lost 1 base and J lost 2 bases. The CDR3 contains 16 residues. Germline V gene data show CDR1 as SGHAT and CDR2 as FQDESV (reference sequence).

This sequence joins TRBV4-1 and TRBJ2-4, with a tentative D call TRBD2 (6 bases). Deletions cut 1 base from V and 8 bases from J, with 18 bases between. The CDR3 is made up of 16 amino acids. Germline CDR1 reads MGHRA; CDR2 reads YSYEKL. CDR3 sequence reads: CASSQGSGGGSDIQYF. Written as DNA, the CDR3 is TGCGCCAGCAGCCAAGGGTCCGGGGGAGGTTCGGACATTCAGTACTTC.

The CDR3 sequence: CASSYGTGGEQYF. The CDR3 DNA follows: TGTGCCAGCAGTTACGGGACAGGGGGCGAGCAGTACTTC. The chain carries TRBV6-6 and TRBJ2-7; 11 bases fit TRBD1. V trimming: 2 bases; J trimming: 6 bases; junction bases outside the gene matches: 0. Per germline, CDR1 MNHNY and CDR2 SVGAGI (reference sequence). The CDR3 sequence is 13 residues long.

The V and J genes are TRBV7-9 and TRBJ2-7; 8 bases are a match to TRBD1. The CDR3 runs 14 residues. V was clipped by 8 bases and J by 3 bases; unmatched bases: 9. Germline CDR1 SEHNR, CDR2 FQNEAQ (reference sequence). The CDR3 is CASSRAGGIYEQYF. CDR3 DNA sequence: TGTGCCAGCTCCAGGGCAGGGGGCATCTACGAGCAGTACTTC.

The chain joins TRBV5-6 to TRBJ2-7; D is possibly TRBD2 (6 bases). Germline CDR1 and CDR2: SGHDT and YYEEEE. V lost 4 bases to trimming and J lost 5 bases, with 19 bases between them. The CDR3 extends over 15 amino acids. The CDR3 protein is CASSAPGTPFNEQYF. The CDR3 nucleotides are TGTGCCAGCAGCGCCCCCGGGACTCCCTTCAACGAGCAGTACTTC. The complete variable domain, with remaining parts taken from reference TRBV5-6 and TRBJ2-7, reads DAGVTQSPTHLIKTRGQQVTLRCSPKSGHDTVSWYQQALGQGPQFIFQYYEEEERQRGNFPDRFSGHQFPNYSSELNVNALLLGDSALYLCASSAPGTPFNEQYFGPGTRLTVT.

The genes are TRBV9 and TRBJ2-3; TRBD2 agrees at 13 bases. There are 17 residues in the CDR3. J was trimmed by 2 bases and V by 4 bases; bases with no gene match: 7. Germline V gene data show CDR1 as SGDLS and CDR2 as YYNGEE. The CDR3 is CASSFGLAGVLTDTQYF. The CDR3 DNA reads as TGTGCCAGCAGCTTCGGACTAGCGGGGGTTCTCACAGATACGCAGTATTTT. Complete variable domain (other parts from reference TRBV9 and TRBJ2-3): DSGVTQTPKHLITATGQRVTLRCSPRSGDLSVYWYQQSLDQGLQFLIQYYNGEERAKGNILERFSAQQFPDLHSELNLSSLELGDSALYFCASSFGLAGVLTDTQYFGPGTRLTVL.

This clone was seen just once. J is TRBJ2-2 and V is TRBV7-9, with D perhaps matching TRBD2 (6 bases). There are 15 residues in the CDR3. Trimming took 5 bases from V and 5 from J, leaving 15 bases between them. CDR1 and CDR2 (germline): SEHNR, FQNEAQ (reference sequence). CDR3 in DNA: TGTGCCAGCAGCAAGGAGGGCCGGGGAACCGGGGAGCTGTTTTTT. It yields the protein CASSKEGRGTGELFF.

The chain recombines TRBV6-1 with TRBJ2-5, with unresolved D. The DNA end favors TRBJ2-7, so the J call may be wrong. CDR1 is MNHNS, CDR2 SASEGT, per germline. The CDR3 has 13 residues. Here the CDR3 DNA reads TGTGCCAGCAGTGAAGAAATCTCCTACGAGCAGTACTTC. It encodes CASSEEISYEQYF.

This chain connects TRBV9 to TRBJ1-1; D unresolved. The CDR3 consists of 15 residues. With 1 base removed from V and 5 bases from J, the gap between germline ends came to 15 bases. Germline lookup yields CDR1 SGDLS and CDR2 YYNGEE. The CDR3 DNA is TGTGCCAGCAGCGTATCACCCGCGAAGAAGACTGAAGCTTTCTTT. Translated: CASSVSPAKKTEAFF.